Presented here are 26 T cell receptor beta chains from one specimen sequenced in a study of regulatory dendritic cells for organ transplantation. The protocol was immunoSEQ multiplex PCR, while the TCRdb copy is restricted to in-frame clones and leaves out a portion. In the table there are 25,000 to 35,000 clones, 60% to 80% of which are singletons. Source material: memory CD4+ T cells from blood. This sample's subset: CD45RO+ memory T cells. The receptors were gathered from a human donor in good health.

This rearrangement joins TRBV4-3 to TRBJ2-3; D gene unclear. CDR1 LGHNA and CDR2 YSLEER come from the germline V gene. Trimming removed 0 bases at V and 4 bases at J, with 14 bases between. CDR3 length equals 16 residues. The CDR3 nucleotides read TGCGCCAGCAGCCAAGATCTAGGGATTAGGGCAGATACGCAGTATTTT. This gives the protein CASSQDLGIRADTQYF.

The chain employs TRBV18 and TRBJ1-1; D perhaps matches TRBD1 (5 bases). The CDR3 spans 16 residues. Trimming left V 2 bases short and J 5 bases short, with 18 bases between. Germline V CDR1 and CDR2: KGHSH, LQKENI. The CDR3 is CASSPLEQGPGTEAFF. The CDR3 DNA reads TGTGCCAGCTCACCATTGGAGCAGGGCCCGGGAACTGAAGCTTTCTTT.

Concerning this clone: Other nucleotide sequences in the sample specify the same CDR3. CDR3 residues: CSARTTYEQYF. Here the CDR3 DNA reads TGCAGTGCTAGGACTACCTACGAGCAGTACTTC. The rearrangement joins TRBV20-1 to TRBJ2-7; D is possibly TRBD2 (5 bases). In germline, CDR1 is DFQATT, CDR2 SNEGSKA (reference sequence). V was trimmed by 3 bases and J by 2 bases, leaving 5 bases between them. This CDR3 spans 11 amino acids.

This chain connects TRBV6-1 to TRBJ2-5; the match to TRBD1 covers 9 bases. Germline CDR1 is MNHNS and CDR2 is SASEGT. The CDR3 runs to 15 residues. The V and J ends lost 7 bases and 0 bases, in that order; junction bases with no gene match: 6. CDR3 sequence (DNA): TGTGCCAGCACAGACTGGACAGGGGACCAAGAGACCCAGTACTTC. Amino acid sequence: CASTDWTGDQETQYF.

The sample holds a few counts of this clone. The chain is built from TRBV19 and TRBJ2-2; the D is unclear. The germline CDR1 and CDR2 sequences are LNHDA and SQIVND (reference sequence). V was clipped by 3 bases and J by 2 bases, with 10 bases between them. This CDR3 comprises 15 residues. CDR3 amino acids: CASSMGRINTGELFF. The CDR3 bases are TGTGCCAGTAGTATGGGCAGGATTAACACCGGGGAGCTGTTTTTT.

This clone has more than one count but fewer than ten. The chain carries TRBV7-3 and TRBJ2-2; D ambiguous. The germline V and J ends were trimmed by 2 bases and 1 base, with 11 bases remaining between them. Germline V gene sequence: CDR1 SGHTA, CDR2 FQGTGA. CDR3 size: 16 residues. The chain's CDR3 is CASSLLQALNTGELFF. The CDR3 DNA reads TGTGCCAGCAGCTTACTGCAGGCTCTGAACACCGGGGAGCTGTTTTTT.

V gene TRBV5-1 combines with J gene TRBJ1-2; 7 nucleotides match TRBD1. V was clipped by 0 bases and J by 0 bases; unmatched bases: 5. Germline V CDR1 and CDR2: SGHRS, YFSETQ. The CDR3 has 16 amino acids. The CDR3 sequence is CASSLVQGEANYGYTF. The CDR3, as DNA: TGCGCCAGCAGCTTGGTTCAGGGGGAAGCTAACTATGGCTACACCTTC. Combining the CDR3 with reference TRBV5-1 and TRBJ1-2 gives the whole variable domain KAGVTQTPRYLIKTRGQQVTLSCSPISGHRSVSWYQQTPGQGLQFLFEYFSETQRNKGNFPGRFSGRQFSNSRSEMNVSTLELGDSALYLCASSLVQGEANYGYTFGSGTRLTVV.

The genes are TRBV19 and TRBJ2-1, with 10 bases identical to TRBD2. With V trimmed by 5 bases and J by 5 bases, 9 bases remained unmatched. CDR3 size: 16 residues. CDR1 is LNHDA, CDR2 SQIVND, per germline (reference sequence). For the CDR3, the DNA is TGTGCCAGTAGTGTAAGACTAGCGGGCCTTGACAATGAGCAGTTCTTC. Encoded protein: CASSVRLAGLDNEQFF.

The chain has TRBV28 and TRBJ2-5; 13 bases are a match to TRBD2. This CDR3 has 19 residues. Germline V CDR1 and CDR2: MDHEN, SYDVKM. J gave up 2 bases and V 5 bases, and 14 bases lay outside the gene matches. In DNA, the CDR3 is TGTGCCAGCAGTACACGCCGACTAGCGGGAGGCTTTTCTCAAGAGACCCAGTACTTC. Translating gives CASSTRRLAGGFSQETQYF. The full variable domain, rest sourced from reference TRBV28 and TRBJ2-5, is DVKVTQSSRYLVKRTGEKVFLECVQDMDHENMFWYRQDPGLGLRLIYFSYDVKMKEKGDIPEGYSVSREKKERFSLILESASTNQTSMYLCASSTRRLAGGFSQETQYFGPGTRLLVL.

This clone was seen only a few times. The chain joins TRBV6-5 to TRBJ1-1; D uncertain. The CDR3 runs to 12 residues. The V end was cut by 6 bases, the J end by 13 bases, with 18 bases between. Germline CDR1 is MNHEY and CDR2 is SVGAGI. In nucleotides, the CDR3 is TGTGCCAGCAGGAGGTTTGGCCAGTTAGATTTCTTT. Amino acids: CASRRFGQLDFF.

This chain uses TRBV29-1 with TRBJ2-1, with D maybe TRBD2 (6 bases). Germline V lookup: CDR1 SQVTM, CDR2 ANQGSEA. This CDR3 contains 12 residues. V dropped 6 bases and J dropped 8 bases, with 14 bases sitting between them. CDR3 in DNA: TGCAGCGTGGGACGGGGGACGGATGAGCAGTTCTTC. Its translation: CSVGRGTDEQFF.

The J gene is TRBJ2-1, the V gene TRBV28; TRBD2 is a possible D gene (6 bases). CDR1 and CDR2 (germline): MDHEN, SYDVKM. The CDR3 contains 14 residues. V lost 5 bases and J lost 10, with 18 bases in between. CDR3 amino acids: CASSGRIAPGEQFF. DNA of the CDR3: TGTGCCAGCAGTGGGAGGATAGCGCCCGGGGAGCAGTTCTTC. Using reference TRBV28 and TRBJ2-1 for the parts outside the CDR3, the full variable domain is DVKVTQSSRYLVKRTGEKVFLECVQDMDHENMFWYRQDPGLGLRLIYFSYDVKMKEKGDIPEGYSVSREKKERFSLILESASTNQTSMYLCASSGRIAPGEQFFGPGTRLTVL.

The chain's CDR3 is CASRSQQGAYEQYF. DNA for the CDR3: TGTGCCAGTAGGTCCCAACAGGGGGCCTACGAGCAGTACTTC. The chain carries TRBV19 and TRBJ2-7; 8 bases line up with TRBD1. The CDR3 extends over 14 amino acids. Germline values: CDR1 LNHDA, CDR2 SQIVND (reference sequence). The junction had 6 bases not matched to a gene; V was cut back by 6 bases and J by 2 bases.

This rearrangement joins TRBV27 to TRBJ1-2; D not resolved. V was pared by 5 bases and J by 4 bases, with 17 bases between. Germline V gives CDR1 MNHEY, CDR2 SMNVEV (reference sequence). CDR3 size: 15 residues. CDR3 region: CASSAADGWGYGYTF. CDR3 DNA sequence: TGTGCCAGCAGTGCTGCAGATGGGTGGGGCTATGGCTACACCTTC.

The rearrangement links TRBV15 to TRBJ1-4; the D gene is possibly TRBD1 (5 bases). This CDR3 has 13 amino acids. Germline-derived CDR1 and CDR2 are LNHNV and YYDKDF (reference sequence). Trimming shortened V by 1 base and J by 7 bases, and 7 bases separated the two germline ends. For the CDR3, the DNA is TGTGCCACCAGCAGAGGGACACGTGAAAAACTGTTTTTT. It specifies CATSRGTREKLFF.

The J gene is TRBJ1-1, the V gene TRBV21-1. TRBV21-1 is a documented pseudogene. This CDR3 has 15 amino acids. The CDR3 nucleotides read TGTGCCAGCAGCTTAGGATTCCCTATGAACACTGAAGCTTTCTTT. It translates to CASSLGFPMNTEAFF.

V gene TRBV18 combines with J gene TRBJ1-1; tentative D call: TRBD1 (6 bases). In germline, CDR1 is KGHSH, CDR2 LQKENI. Between the trimmed V and J ends, which lost 6 bases and 4 bases, there was a span of 12 bases. This CDR3 spans 13 amino acids. For the CDR3, the DNA is TGTGCCAGCTCTCGGACAGAATCCACTGAAGCTTTCTTT. Amino acid sequence: CASSRTESTEAFF.

This rearrangement joins TRBV7-2 to TRBJ2-5, with a weak D call TRBD2 (7 bases). This CDR3 region has 17 residues. V lost 5 bases, J lost 1 base, and 20 bases lay in between. Germline values: CDR1 SGHTA, CDR2 FQGNSA. CDR3 bases: TGTGCCAGCAGCCCCTTCCCTAGGGGGGGCCTCCAAGAGACCCAGTACTTC. The encoded protein is CASSPFPRGGLQETQYF.

The chain joins TRBV15 to TRBJ1-5, with D possibly TRBD1 on 5 matching bases. Trimming cost V 1 base and J 7 bases, with 17 bases left between them. Germline CDR1 is LNHNV and CDR2 is YYDKDF (reference sequence). CDR3 size: 16 residues. The CDR3 nucleotides read TGTGCCACCAGCAGAGCTCCCCTGGGGGTGGTCCAGCCCCAGCATTTT. It encodes CATSRAPLGVVQPQHF. The full variable domain, rest sourced from reference TRBV15 and TRBJ1-5, is DAMVIQNPRYQVTQFGKPVTLSCSQTLNHNVMYWYQQKSSQAPKLLFHYYDKDFNNEADTPDNFQSRRPNTSFCFLDIRSPGLGDTAMYLCATSRAPLGVVQPQHFGDGTRLSIL.

The rearrangement joins TRBV6-6 to TRBJ1-1; no clear D. The germline V gene has CDR1 MNHNY and CDR2 SVGAGI (reference sequence). V lost 8 bases and J lost 3, with 16 bases in between. This CDR3 spans 14 amino acids. The CDR3 region has the DNA TGTGCCAGCTACGGACCGCGTAAAGACACTGAAGCTTTCTTT. Its translation is CASYGPRKDTEAFF.

This chain joins TRBV6-1 and TRBJ1-2; D is unresolved. There are 12 residues in the CDR3. V gave up 5 bases and J gave up 0 bases, with 4 bases separating them. CDR1 and CDR2 from the germline V gene are MNHNS and SASEGT. The DNA of the CDR3 is TGTGCCAGCAGTAACCCTAACTATGGCTACACCTTC. As protein: CASSNPNYGYTF.

This clone was seen a few times. This rearrangement joins TRBV10-3 to TRBJ1-6; D unclear. The length of the CDR3 is 15 residues. Germline V gene sequence: CDR1 ENHRY, CDR2 SYGVKD. The ends were cut back, 0 bases at V and 6 bases at J, with 9 bases in the middle. The CDR3 DNA sequence: TGTGCCATCAGTGAGTCGGGAAGGACTAATTCACCCCTCCACTTT. Protein: CAISESGRTNSPLHF.

The chain employs TRBV18 and TRBJ2-5; unclear D gene. Trimming shortened V by 2 bases and J by 5 bases, and 6 bases separated the two germline ends. Germline values: CDR1 KGHSH, CDR2 LQKENI. CDR3 length: 12 residues. The CDR3 reads CASSPIGETQYF. CDR3 nucleotide sequence: TGTGCCAGCTCACCAATCGGGGAGACCCAGTACTTC.

The chain carries TRBV2 and TRBJ1-3; the D is unclear. The CDR3 is 13 residues long. The V end lost 7 bases, the J end lost 0 bases, and 7 bases lay between the germline ends. Germline assignment: CDR1 SNHLY and CDR2 FYNNEI. The CDR3 region is CASTADSGNTIYF. The CDR3 DNA reads as TGTGCCAGCACGGCGGACTCTGGAAACACCATATATTTT.

The chain recombines TRBV18 with TRBJ1-2; no firm D call. The V and J ends lost 2 bases and 3 bases respectively, with 7 bases between them. Germline lookup yields CDR1 KGHSH and CDR2 LQKENI. The CDR3 consists of 13 residues. The CDR3 DNA reads TGTGCCAGCTCACCAGGGTATGACTATGGCTACACCTTC. This encodes CASSPGYDYGYTF.

The gene calls are TRBV30 and TRBJ2-2; 9 nucleotides match TRBD2. Germline CDR1 reads GTSNPN; CDR2 reads SVGIG (reference sequence). Germline trimming cut 0 bases from V and 4 bases from J; bases unmatched to any gene: 6. This CDR3 spans 16 amino acids. CDR3 sequence reads: CAWSVWRGGGTGELFF. The CDR3 bases are TGTGCCTGGAGTGTATGGCGGGGGGGCGGCACCGGGGAGCTGTTTTTT.